One sample yielded the 14 T cell receptor beta chains listed below, sequenced in a study of early stage breast cancer tumors. Profiling relied on immunoSEQ multiplex PCR, and the TCRdb table lists in-frame clones only, not all of them. The sample lists about 9,600 clones, roughly 67% occurring once. Source material: breast tumor tissue. The origin of the receptors is a person between 55 and 70 years old with breast cancer.

The count of this clone is one. The rearrangement uses TRBV4-2 and TRBJ2-2, with 9 bases that match TRBD2. J gave up 4 bases and V 0 bases, and 6 bases lay outside the gene matches. The CDR3 totals 17 residues. The germline V gene encodes CDR1 LGHNA and CDR2 YNFKEQ. CDR3 DNA: TGTGCCAGCAGCCAAGAATGGCGGGGGGGCGTCACCGGGGAGCTGTTTTTT. Protein product: CASSQEWRGGVTGELFF.

For the CDR3, the DNA is TGCAGCGTTGAAGATCGCGAGCAGTTCTTC. This codes for CSVEDREQFF. The rearrangement joins TRBV29-1 to TRBJ2-1; D remains ambiguous. V dropped 0 bases and J dropped 10 bases, with 4 bases sitting between them. Germline assignment: CDR1 SQVTM and CDR2 ANQGSEA. This CDR3 spans 10 amino acids.

Here the CDR3 reads CASSPSGNEKLFF. The CDR3 nucleotides are TGTGCCAGCTCACCTTCGGGCAATGAAAAACTGTTTTTT. V usage is TRBV18 and J usage is TRBJ1-4; D gene uncertain. The CDR3 has 13 amino acids. Trimming cost V 3 bases and J 5 bases, with 7 bases left between them. CDR1 and CDR2 from the germline V gene are KGHSH and LQKENI.

This sequence joins TRBV7-9 and TRBJ1-4, with unresolved D. CDR1 SEHNR and CDR2 FQNEAQ come from the germline V gene (reference sequence). V dropped 1 base and J dropped 9 bases, with 15 bases sitting between them. The CDR3 loop spans 15 amino acids. The CDR3 bases are TGTGCCAGCAGCTTAGAGGTTGCCGGGAGTCAAAAACTGTTTTTT. Translating it yields CASSLEVAGSQKLFF.

The rearrangement uses TRBV29-1 and TRBJ2-3; D unclear. This CDR3 region has 11 residues. Trimming took off 7 bases at V and 2 bases at J, with 7 bases between the two ends. Germline V gene sequence: CDR1 SQVTM, CDR2 ANQGSEA. CDR3 nucleotide sequence: TGCAGCGCTGGAGACACAGATACGCAGTATTTT. It yields the protein CSAGDTDTQYF.

The rearrangement links TRBV29-1 to TRBJ1-1, with TRBD1 identical over 12 bases. The CDR3 loop spans 12 amino acids. CDR1 and CDR2 (germline): SQVTM, ANQGSEA. V lost 6 bases, J lost 8 bases, and 4 bases stayed unmatched. The chain's CDR3 is CSVRGQGAEAFF. The CDR3 nucleotides read TGCAGCGTCCGGGGACAGGGGGCGGAAGCTTTCTTT. Combining the CDR3 with reference TRBV29-1 and TRBJ1-1 gives the whole variable domain SAVISQKPSRDICQRGTSLTIQCQVDSQVTMMFWYRQQPGQSLTLIATANQGSEATYESGFVIDKFPISRPNLTFSTLTVSNMSPEDSSIYLCSVRGQGAEAFFGQGTRLTVV.

This chain joins TRBV12-5 and TRBJ1-6; D gene ambiguous. The germline CDR1 and CDR2 sequences are LGHNT and FRNRAP. There are 14 residues in the CDR3. V was trimmed by 5 bases and J by 8 bases, leaving 13 bases between them. CDR3 in DNA: TGTGCTAGTGGTCCCGGGAACCCCTATTCACCCCTCCACTTT. It encodes CASGPGNPYSPLHF.

The J gene is TRBJ2-2, the V gene TRBV6-6; D unclear. The CDR3 length is 15 residues. Germline V CDR1 and CDR2: MNHNY, SVGAGI (reference sequence). The germline V and J ends were trimmed by 4 bases and 4 bases, with 13 bases remaining between them. CDR3 residues: CASSWKRPSTGELFF. The CDR3 bases are TGTGCCAGCAGTTGGAAACGCCCGAGCACCGGGGAGCTGTTTTTT.

The CDR3 is CASAPPTSGGGDTQYF. Written as DNA, the CDR3 is TGTGCCAGCGCCCCCCCAACTAGCGGGGGGGGAGATACGCAGTATTTT. The chain carries TRBV7-9 and TRBJ2-3, with 13 positions matching TRBD2. This CDR3 has 16 residues. Per the germline V gene, CDR1 is SEHNR and CDR2 is FQNEAQ (reference sequence). Trimming took 8 bases from V and 5 from J; bases not matched to a gene: 10. The full variable domain, in which reference TRBV7-9 and TRBJ2-3 provide the parts outside the CDR3, is DTGVSQNPRHKITKRGQNVTFRCDPISEHNRLYWYRQTLGQGPEFLTYFQNEAQLEKSRLLSDRFSAERPKGSFSTLEIQRTEQGDSAMYLCASAPPTSGGGDTQYFGPGTRLTVL.

The V gene is TRBV28, the J gene TRBJ2-7, with D possibly being TRBD2 (5 bases). Germline lookup yields CDR1 MDHEN and CDR2 SYDVKM. V dropped 5 bases and J dropped 2 bases, with 13 bases sitting between them. This CDR3 is built from 14 residues. The CDR3 reads CASSQSGRAYEQYF. The CDR3 DNA reads TGTGCCAGCAGTCAGTCGGGGAGAGCCTACGAGCAGTACTTC. Full variable domain (outside the CDR3, taken from reference TRBV28 and TRBJ2-7): DVKVTQSSRYLVKRTGEKVFLECVQDMDHENMFWYRQDPGLGLRLIYFSYDVKMKEKGDIPEGYSVSREKKERFSLILESASTNQTSMYLCASSQSGRAYEQYFGPGTRLTVT.

V gene TRBV6-5 combines with J gene TRBJ1-2; D uncertain. From germline, CDR1 is MNHEY and CDR2 SVGAGI. Trimming cost V 2 bases and J 4 bases, with 11 bases left between them. The CDR3 has 14 residues. Here the CDR3 reads CASSYKSGGYGYTF. The CDR3 DNA reads TGTGCCAGCAGTTACAAGTCGGGTGGCTATGGCTACACCTTC.

The DNA of the CDR3 is TGTGCCAGCAGCCCCCGTGGGACAGTGAACACTGAAGCTTTCTTT. This gives the protein CASSPRGTVNTEAFF. The chain carries TRBV7-9 and TRBJ1-1; 7 positions match TRBD1. Per germline, CDR1 SEHNR and CDR2 FQNEAQ (reference sequence). V dropped 5 bases and J dropped 0; count of bases not matched to a gene: 6. The CDR3 totals 15 residues.

CDR3 residues: CASTRGGTLYEQYF. DNA of the CDR3: TGTGCCAGCACCCGAGGCGGGACCTTGTACGAGCAGTACTTC. The chain recombines TRBV6-1 with TRBJ2-7; the D gene is possibly TRBD2 (6 bases). The CDR3 sequence is 14 residues long. The V end was cut by 7 bases, the J end by 4 bases, with 17 bases between. From germline, CDR1 is MNHNS and CDR2 SASEGT.

V is TRBV7-2 and J is TRBJ2-7; D assignment may be TRBD1 or TRBD2 (6 bases each). The germline V and J ends were trimmed by 1 base and 1 base, with 11 bases remaining between them. This CDR3 region has 15 residues. Germline V gene sequence: CDR1 SGHTA, CDR2 FQGNSA. As DNA, the CDR3 is TGTGCCAGCAGCTTAGAGGGGGGCGCTTCCTACGAGCAGTACTTC. Translated, it gives CASSLEGGASYEQYF.